The sequence of this TCR beta chain was determined in a study of cytomegalovirus exposure and HLA in healthy donors. For the study at large: Among roughly 190 million T cells, an earlier analysis found about 100 million unique TCR beta sequences.

Between the trimmed V and J ends, which lost 3 bases and 7 bases, there was a span of 6 bases. Germline CDR1 reads SNHLY; CDR2 reads FYNNEI. The CDR3 spans 11 residues. The PCR had 60 Vbeta and 13 Jbeta primers. Here immunoSEQ multiplex PCR was the method, and the copy in TCRdb shows in-frame clones only, minus some. The table includes tens of thousands of clones, approximately 80% detected once. V is TRBV2 and J is TRBJ1-1; D is possibly TRBD1 (5 bases). Sequences were obtained from PBMCs. The TCR was taken from a woman aged 18-35 years in good health and CMV-seronegative. The CDR3 region has the DNA TGTGCCAGCAGTGAGGGGGGTGAAGCTTTCTTT. It codes for CASSEGGEAFF.